The 2 T cell receptor beta chains listed next were all sequenced from one sample in a study of blood T cell repertoires in COVID-19. Produced via immunoSEQ multiplex PCR; TCRdb's table is partial and in-frame only. The sample lists 85,000 to 100,000 clones, 75% to 90% seen once, with around a quarter in the top ten. The sample consisted of peripheral blood. These receptor sequences come from a man aged 45-65 years with active or convalescent COVID-19.

The J gene is TRBJ2-5, the V gene TRBV2; D not certain. V lost 7 bases and J 8 bases, leaving 11 bases between the germline ends. Germline-derived CDR1 and CDR2 are SNHLY and FYNNEI. This CDR3 contains 11 residues. The CDR3 DNA sequence: TGTGCCAGCATGGTCCAAAGCACCCAGTACTTC. Translated, it gives CASMVQSTQYF. The full variable domain, completed using reference TRBV2 and TRBJ2-5, is EPEVTQTPSHQVTQMGQEVILRCVPISNHLYFYWYRQILGQKVEFLVSFYNNEISEKSEIFDDQFSVERPDGSNFTLKIRSTKLEDSAMYFCASMVQSTQYFGPGTRLLVL.

This clone came up a few times. This chain links TRBV23-1 with TRBJ2-2; the match to TRBD1 covers 9 bases. TRBV23-1 is an open reading frame, and its role is uncertain. The CDR3 has 15 residues. The trim removed 10 bases at V and 7 bases at J, leaving 13 bases unmatched. The CDR3 sequence: CATGTGLFWDGELFF. The CDR3 DNA is TGCGCCACCGGGACAGGGTTATTTTGGGACGGGGAGCTGTTTTTT.